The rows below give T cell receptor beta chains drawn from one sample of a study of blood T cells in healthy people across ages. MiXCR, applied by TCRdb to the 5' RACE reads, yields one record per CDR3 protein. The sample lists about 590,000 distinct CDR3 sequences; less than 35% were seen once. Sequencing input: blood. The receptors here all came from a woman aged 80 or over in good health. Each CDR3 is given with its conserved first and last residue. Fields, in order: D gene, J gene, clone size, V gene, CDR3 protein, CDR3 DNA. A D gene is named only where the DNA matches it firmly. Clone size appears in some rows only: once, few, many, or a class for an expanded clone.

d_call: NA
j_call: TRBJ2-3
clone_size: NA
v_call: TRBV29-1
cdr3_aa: CSVEDQTTDTQYF
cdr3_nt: TGCAGCGTTGAAGATCAGACCACAGATACGCAGTATTTT

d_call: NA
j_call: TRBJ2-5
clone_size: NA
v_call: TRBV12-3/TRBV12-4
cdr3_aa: CASRGATETQYF
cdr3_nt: TGTGCCAGCAGGGGGGCGACAGAGACCCAGTACTTC

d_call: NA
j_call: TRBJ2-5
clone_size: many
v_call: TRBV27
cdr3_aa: CASMGSRRGETQYF
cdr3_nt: TGTGCCAGTATGGGGTCTAGGCGGGGAGAGACCCAGTACTTC

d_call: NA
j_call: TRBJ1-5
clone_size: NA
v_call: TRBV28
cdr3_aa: CASSYGQPNQPQHF
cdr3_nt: TGTGCCAGCAGCTATGGACAGCCGAATCAGCCCCAGCATTTT

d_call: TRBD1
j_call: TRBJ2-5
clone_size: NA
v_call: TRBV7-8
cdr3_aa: CASRPDRVGEETQYF
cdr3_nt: TGTGCCAGCAGACCAGACAGGGTAGGAGAAGAGACCCAGTACTTC

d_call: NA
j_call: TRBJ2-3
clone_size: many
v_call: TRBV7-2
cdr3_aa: CASSLGAGQGADTQYF
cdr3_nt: TGTGCCAGCAGCTTAGGGGCAGGTCAAGGCGCAGATACGCAGTATTTT

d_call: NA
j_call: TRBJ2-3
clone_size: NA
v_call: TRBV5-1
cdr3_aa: CASSTATPGDTQYF
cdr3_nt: TGCGCCAGCAGTACGGCCACCCCAGGGGATACGCAGTATTTT

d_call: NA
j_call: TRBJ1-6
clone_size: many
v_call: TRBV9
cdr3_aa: CASSVESASPLHF
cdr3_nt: TGTGCCAGCAGCGTAGAGTCAGCTTCACCCCTCCACTTT

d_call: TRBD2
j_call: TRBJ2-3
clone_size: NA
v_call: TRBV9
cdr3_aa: CASSVVSGATDTQYF
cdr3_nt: TGTGCCAGCAGCGTAGTTAGCGGGGCGACAGATACGCAGTATTTT

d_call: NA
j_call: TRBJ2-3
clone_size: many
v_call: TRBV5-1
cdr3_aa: CASSEGLSSTDTQYF
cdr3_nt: TGCGCCAGCAGCGAGGGACTTTCTAGCACAGATACGCAGTATTTT

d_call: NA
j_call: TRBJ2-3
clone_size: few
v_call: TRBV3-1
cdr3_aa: CASSQNSDTQYF
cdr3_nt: TGTGCCAGCAGCCAAAACTCGGATACGCAGTATTTT

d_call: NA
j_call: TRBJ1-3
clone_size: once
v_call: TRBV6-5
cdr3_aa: CASIPELGNTIYF
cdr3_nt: TGTGCCAGCATACCGGAGCTAGGAAACACCATATATTTT

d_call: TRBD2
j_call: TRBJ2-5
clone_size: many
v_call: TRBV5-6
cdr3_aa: CASSLLAGIYQETQYF
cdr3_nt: TGTGCCAGCAGCCTACTAGCGGGGATCTACCAAGAGACCCAGTACTTC

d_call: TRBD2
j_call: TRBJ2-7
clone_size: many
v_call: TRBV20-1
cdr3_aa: CSAPLVAGITYEQYF
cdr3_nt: TGCAGTGCCCCTCTAGTAGCGGGGATTACCTACGAGCAGTACTTC

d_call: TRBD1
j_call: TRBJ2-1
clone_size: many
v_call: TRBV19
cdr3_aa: CASSIVQGVNEQFF
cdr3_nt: TGTGCCAGTAGTATAGTACAGGGGGTCAATGAGCAGTTCTTC

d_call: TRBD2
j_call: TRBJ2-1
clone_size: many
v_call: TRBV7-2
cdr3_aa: CASSLALIGLAGLNEQFF
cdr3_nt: TGTGCCAGCAGCTTAGCGCTAATTGGACTAGCGGGGCTTAATGAGCAGTTCTTC

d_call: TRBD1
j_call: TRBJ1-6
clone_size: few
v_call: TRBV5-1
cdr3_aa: CASSPTQGQNSPLHF
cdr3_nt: TGCGCCAGCAGCCCAACACAGGGGCAGAATTCACCCCTCCACTTT

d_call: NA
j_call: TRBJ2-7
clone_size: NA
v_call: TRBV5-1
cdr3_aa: CASSRVTRSYEQYF
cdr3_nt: TGCGCCAGCAGCCGCGTGACACGCTCCTACGAGCAGTACTTC

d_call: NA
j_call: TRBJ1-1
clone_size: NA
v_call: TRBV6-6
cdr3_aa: CASSSSPQDIMGTEAFF
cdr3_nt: TGTGCCAGCAGTTCATCACCTCAGGACATAATGGGCACTGAAGCTTTCTTT

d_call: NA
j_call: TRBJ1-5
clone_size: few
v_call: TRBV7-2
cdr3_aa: CASSLEAAGYSNQPQHF
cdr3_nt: TGTGCCAGCAGCTTAGAAGCCGCTGGCTATAGCAATCAGCCCCAGCATTTT

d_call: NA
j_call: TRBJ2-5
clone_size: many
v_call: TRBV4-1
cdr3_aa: CASSQVRLRKFQETQYF
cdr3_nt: TGCGCCAGCAGCCAAGTCCGGCTCCGAAAATTCCAAGAGACCCAGTACTTC

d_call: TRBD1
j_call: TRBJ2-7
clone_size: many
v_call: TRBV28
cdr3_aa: CASSRGRGLDEQYF
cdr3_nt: TGTGCCAGCAGTCGGGGCAGGGGGCTTGACGAGCAGTACTTC

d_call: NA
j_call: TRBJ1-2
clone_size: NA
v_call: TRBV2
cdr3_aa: CASRLGGAGYTF
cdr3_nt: TGTGCCAGCAGGCTTGGGGGAGCCGGCTACACCTTC

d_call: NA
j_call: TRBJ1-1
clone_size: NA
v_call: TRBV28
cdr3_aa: CVSSKLDIMNTEAFF
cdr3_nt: TGTGTCAGCAGTAAATTAGACATCATGAACACTGAAGCTTTCTTT

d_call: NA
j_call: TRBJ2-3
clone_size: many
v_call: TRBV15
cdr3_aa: CATSRGEGASTDTQYF
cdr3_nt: TGTGCCACCAGCAGAGGGGAGGGGGCAAGCACAGATACGCAGTATTTT

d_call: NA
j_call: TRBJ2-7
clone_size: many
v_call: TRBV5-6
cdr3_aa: CASSLDRDGEQYF
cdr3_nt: TGTGCCAGCAGCTTGGATCGGGATGGCGAGCAGTACTTC

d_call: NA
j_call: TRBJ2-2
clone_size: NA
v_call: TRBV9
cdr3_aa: CASSVARGNTGELFF
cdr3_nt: TGTGCCAGCAGCGTAGCTCGGGGGAACACCGGGGAGCTGTTTTTT

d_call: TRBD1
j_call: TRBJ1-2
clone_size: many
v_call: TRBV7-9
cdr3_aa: CASRKGQGGGGYTF
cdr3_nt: TGTGCCAGCAGAAAGGGACAGGGTGGTGGCGGCTACACCTTC

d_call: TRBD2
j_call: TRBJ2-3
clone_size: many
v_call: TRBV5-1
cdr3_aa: CASSLVGLAGTDTQYF
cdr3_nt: TGCGCCAGCAGCTTGGTGGGACTAGCAGGCACAGATACGCAGTATTTT

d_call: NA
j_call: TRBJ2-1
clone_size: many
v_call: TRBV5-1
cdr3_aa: CASSSWGAENEQFF
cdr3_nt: TGCGCCAGCAGCTCCTGGGGGGCCGAGAATGAGCAGTTCTTC

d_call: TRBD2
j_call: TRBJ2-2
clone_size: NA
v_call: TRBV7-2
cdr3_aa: CASSFPPGTSGATGELFF
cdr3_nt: TGTGCCAGCAGCTTCCCCCCGGGGACTAGCGGGGCCACCGGGGAGCTGTTTTTT

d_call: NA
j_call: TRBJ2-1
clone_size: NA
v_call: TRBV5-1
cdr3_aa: CASSLERDPSRVYNEQFF
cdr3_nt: TGCGCCAGCAGCTTGGAACGGGACCCAAGTCGGGTTTACAATGAGCAGTTCTTC

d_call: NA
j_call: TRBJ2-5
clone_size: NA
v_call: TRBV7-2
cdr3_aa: CASSLPNGETQYF
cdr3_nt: TGTGCCAGCAGTTTGCCTAACGGGGAGACCCAGTACTTC

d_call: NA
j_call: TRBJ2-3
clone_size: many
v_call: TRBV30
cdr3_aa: CAFARDSVTDTQYF
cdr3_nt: TGTGCCTTCGCCCGGGACTCCGTGACAGATACGCAGTATTTT

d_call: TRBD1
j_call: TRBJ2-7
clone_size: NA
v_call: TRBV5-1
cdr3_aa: CASSFDRGDSYEQYF
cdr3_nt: TGCGCCAGCAGCTTTGACAGGGGAGACTCCTACGAGCAGTACTTC

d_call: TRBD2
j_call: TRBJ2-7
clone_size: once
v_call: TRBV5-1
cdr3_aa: CASSSSPQTSGSYEQYF
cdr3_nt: TGCGCCAGCAGCTCGTCGCCCCAAACTAGCGGGAGTTACGAGCAGTACTTC

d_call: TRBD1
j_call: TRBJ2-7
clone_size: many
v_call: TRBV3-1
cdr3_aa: CASSLKPTDRDRVYEQYF
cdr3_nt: TGTGCCAGCAGCCTAAAACCTACGGACCGGGACAGGGTGTACGAGCAGTACTTC

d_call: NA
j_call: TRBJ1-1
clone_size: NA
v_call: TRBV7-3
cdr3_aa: CASSSRPNTEAFF
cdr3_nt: TGTGCCAGCAGCTCTCGACCCAACACTGAAGCTTTCTTT

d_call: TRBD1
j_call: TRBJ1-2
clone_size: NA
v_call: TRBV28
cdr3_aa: CASSLHGTAYGYTF
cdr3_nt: TGTGCCAGCAGTTTACACGGGACAGCATATGGCTACACCTTC

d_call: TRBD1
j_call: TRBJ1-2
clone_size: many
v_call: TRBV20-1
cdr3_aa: CSAHDRDGTYGYTF
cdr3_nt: TGCAGTGCCCACGACAGGGACGGAACCTATGGCTACACCTTC

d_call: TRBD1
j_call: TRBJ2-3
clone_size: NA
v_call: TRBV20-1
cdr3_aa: CSAPTGGTDTQYF
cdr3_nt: TGCAGTGCCCCGACAGGGGGCACAGATACGCAGTATTTT

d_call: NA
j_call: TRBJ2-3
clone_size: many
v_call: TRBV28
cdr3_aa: CASSLGLASPDTQYF
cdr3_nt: TGTGCCAGCAGTTTAGGGTTAGCCTCCCCAGATACGCAGTATTTT